This T cell receptor beta chain was identified in a study of monozygotic twins with inflammatory bowel disease. Notes on the study in general: Fewer shared clonotypes with others were found in IBD patients than in healthy twins, especially with disease activity.

Germline CDR1 and CDR2: LNHDA and SQIVND (reference sequence). The CDR3 loop spans 14 amino acids. Reprocessing the 5' RACE reads, TCRdb reports a single entry for every CDR3 protein and omits DNA. The sample totals some 160,000 distinct CDR3 sequences; its top ten clones hold around 7%. Concerning this clonotype itself: Its antigen is as yet unknown.

The TCR comes from a human donor with ulcerative colitis or Crohn's disease, or a healthy co-twin of an affected twin (not recorded which). Material for sequencing was blood. This chain connects TRBV19 to TRBJ1-1; with no DNA, the TCRdb D assignment of TRBD1 cannot be verified. The chain's CDR3 is CATQPGRKNTEAFF.